Listed here are 8 T cell receptor beta chains from one sample, sequenced in a study of monozygotic twins with inflammatory bowel disease. TCRdb re-called the 5' RACE reads and catalogs CDR3 proteins one per entry, DNA excluded. In total, the table holds 150,000 to 200,000 distinct CDR3 sequences. The sample comprised blood. These receptors all come from a human donor with ulcerative colitis or Crohn's disease, or a healthy co-twin of an affected twin (not recorded which).

This chain uses TRBV6-2 or TRBV6-3 with TRBJ1-6; with no DNA, the TCRdb D assignment of TRBD1 cannot be verified. Per germline, CDR1 MNHEY and CDR2 SVGEGT. CDR3 length: 20 amino acids. CDR3 region: CASSYSLPTGYSSYNSPLHF.

This rearrangement joins TRBV20-1 to TRBJ1-1; the TCRdb D gene call, TRBD1, has no DNA to confirm it. The CDR3 has 13 residues. Germline V gene lookup returns CDR1 DFQATT and CDR2 SNEGSKA (reference sequence). The CDR3 protein is CSAPGTGATEAFF.

The chain employs TRBV19 and TRBJ1-5; TCRdb designates TRBD1, a call that cannot be tested without DNA. Germline-derived CDR1 and CDR2 are LNHDA and SQIVND (reference sequence). CDR3 length: 20 amino acids. The CDR3 loop is CASSIRRGQGGVILNQPQHF.

The V call is TRBV20-1, the J call TRBJ2-5; the D gene TCRdb calls, TRBD2, cannot be checked with no DNA. CDR1 DFQATT and CDR2 SNEGSKA come from the germline V gene (reference sequence). The CDR3 length is 13 residues. The CDR3 region is CSARRSGGPTTYF.

The V and J genes are TRBV5-1 and TRBJ1-1; TCRdb outputs TRBD1, but without DNA this stays unchecked. CDR1 SGHRS and CDR2 YFSETQ come from the germline V gene. The CDR3 length is 15 residues. CDR3: CASSLVGRENTEAFF.

The CDR3 loop is CASSFKGLVTSNTGELFF. The J gene is TRBJ2-2, the V gene TRBV5-1; TCRdb reports TRBD2, a call that lacks DNA to check it against. The CDR3 extends over 18 amino acids. In germline, CDR1 is SGHRS, CDR2 YFSETQ.

J is TRBJ2-6 and V is TRBV10-3; the TRBD2 assignment by TCRdb is unverifiable without DNA. The CDR3 has 18 amino acids. The V gene's germline CDR1 is ENHRY and CDR2 SYGVKD. CDR3 sequence reads: CAISESRLGSPGANVLTF.

The chain couples TRBV7-3 to TRBJ2-5. This CDR3 contains 15 residues. Germline V gene sequence: CDR1 SGHTA, CDR2 FQGTGA. CDR3 sequence: CASSLLGAPRETQYF.